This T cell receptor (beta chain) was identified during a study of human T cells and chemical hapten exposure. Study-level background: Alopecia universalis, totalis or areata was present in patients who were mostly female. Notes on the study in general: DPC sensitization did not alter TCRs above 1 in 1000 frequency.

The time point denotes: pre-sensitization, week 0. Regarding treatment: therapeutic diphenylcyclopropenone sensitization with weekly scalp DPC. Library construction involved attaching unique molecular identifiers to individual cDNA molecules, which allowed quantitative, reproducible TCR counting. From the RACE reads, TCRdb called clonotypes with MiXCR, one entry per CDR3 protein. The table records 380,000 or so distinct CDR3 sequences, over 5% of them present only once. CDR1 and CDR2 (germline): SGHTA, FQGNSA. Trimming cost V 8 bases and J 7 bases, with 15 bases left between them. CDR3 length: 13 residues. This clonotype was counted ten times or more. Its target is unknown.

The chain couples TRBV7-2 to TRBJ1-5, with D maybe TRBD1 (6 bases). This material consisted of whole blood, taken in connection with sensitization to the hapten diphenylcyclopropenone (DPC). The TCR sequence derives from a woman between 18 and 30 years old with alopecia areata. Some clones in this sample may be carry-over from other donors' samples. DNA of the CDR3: TGTGCCAGCTGCGCACAGGGCGGGCAGCCCCAGCATTTT. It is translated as CASCAQGGQPQHF.